The rows below give T cell receptor beta chains drawn from one sample of a study of blood T cells in healthy people across ages. TCRdb fed the 5' RACE reads into MiXCR, producing one record per CDR3 protein. The sample carries about 970,000 distinct CDR3 sequences, around 54% recorded once. Sequenced sample: blood. The receptors here all came from a woman in her sixties or seventies in good health. Both conserved end residues are part of each CDR3. Each record gives: J gene, clone size, V gene, CDR3 length, D gene, CDR3 DNA, CDR3 protein. A D gene is named only where the DNA matches it firmly. The size field is filled for only some rows; it gives once, few, many or a size class.

>TRBJ2-3|few|TRBV6-4|14|NA
TGTGCCAGCAGTCCCGGATACACAACAGATACGCAGTATTTT
CASSPGYTTDTQYF
>TRBJ2-3|NA|TRBV10-3|14|NA
TGTGCCATCAGTGAGTCTGAGGTGATGGATACGCAGTATTTT
CAISESEVMDTQYF
>TRBJ2-7|few|TRBV2|12|NA
TGTGCCACTCGTCAGGGCTCCTACGAGCAGTACTTC
CATRQGSYEQYF
>TRBJ2-3|few|TRBV9|15|NA
TGTGCCAGCAGCGTGGACAGTTTATTCACAGATACGCAGTATTTT
CASSVDSLFTDTQYF
>TRBJ1-2|NA|TRBV7-6|15|TRBD1
TGTGCCAGCAGCCTTACAGGGGGCATGACCTATGGCTACACCTTC
CASSLTGGMTYGYTF
>TRBJ1-5|NA|TRBV24-1|15|TRBD1
TGTGCCACCAGTGATTCCAGGGGGCTGAGTCAGCCCCAGCATTTT
CATSDSRGLSQPQHF
>TRBJ2-3|few|TRBV29-1|15|NA
TGCAGCGTTTCTCCTGGAGGGAGGAGCACAGATACGCAGTATTTT
CSVSPGGRSTDTQYF
>TRBJ2-7|few|TRBV27|10|NA
TGTGCCAGCAAGCAGGGCGAGCAGTACTTC
CASKQGEQYF
>TRBJ2-7|many|TRBV4-3|15|NA
TGCGCCAGCAGCCAAGGACGCTCTGGCTCCTACGAGCAGTACTTC
CASSQGRSGSYEQYF
>TRBJ2-1|NA|TRBV7-9|15|NA
TGTGCCAGCAGCTTTGGCGCAGGGGTAGAAAATGAGCAGTTCTTC
CASSFGAGVENEQFF
>TRBJ1-4|NA|TRBV20-1|15|NA
TGCAGTGCTAGAGGGGCCGAAGAGATCCAAAGTACACTGTTTTTT
CSARGAEEIQSTLFF
>TRBJ2-7|NA|TRBV20-1|16|TRBD2
TGCAGTGCTAGAGATGTTATTGGGACTACCACCTACGAGCAGTACTTC
CSARDVIGTTTYEQYF
>TRBJ2-1|NA|TRBV5-1|18|TRBD2
TGCGCCAGCAGCTTGGGAGGACTAGCGGACAGGGTAGGCAATGAGCAGTTCTTC
CASSLGGLADRVGNEQFF
>TRBJ2-5|NA|TRBV20-1|14|NA
TGCAGTGCTAGAGATTGGGGCCTCGGAGAGACCCAGTACTTC
CSARDWGLGETQYF
>TRBJ2-3|NA|TRBV25-1|20|NA
TGTGCCAGCAGTACCTGGACAGGGTACGGTGGGAGCGGGAGTTCATATACGCAGTATTTT
CASSTWTGYGGSGSSYTQYF
>TRBJ2-5|NA|TRBV11-2|17|TRBD1
TGTGCCAGCAACGGGGGACAGGGGAGATCTTGGAGAGAGACCCAGTACTTC
CASNGGQGRSWRETQYF
>TRBJ2-7|few|TRBV13|19|TRBD2
TGTGCCAGCAGCTTCAGCCTTGAACTGGGACTAGCGGGAGACTACGAGCAGTACTTC
CASSFSLELGLAGDYEQYF
>TRBJ2-1|NA|TRBV29-1|12|NA
TGCAGCGTTGCCCCAGGACCTTACGAGCAGTTCTTC
CSVAPGPYEQFF
>TRBJ2-7|NA|TRBV6-2/TRBV6-3|20|NA
TGTGCCAGCAGTTTCGTTGTCTTCCGTCCGGGACTTGATAACTCCTACAAGCAGTACTTC
CASSFVVFRPGLDNSYKQYF
>TRBJ2-4|few|TRBV12-3/TRBV12-4|15|NA
TGTGCCAGCAGTCTGTCCGGGAGCCCCAAAAACATTCAGTACTTC
CASSLSGSPKNIQYF
>TRBJ2-7|NA|TRBV7-2|14|TRBD1
TGTGCCAGCAGCTTCCGACAGGGCGGGTACGAGCAGTACTTC
CASSFRQGGYEQYF
>TRBJ2-7|NA|TRBV28|15|TRBD2
TGTGCCAGCAGTTCCCTCCTAGCGGGTCTCTACGAGCAGTACTTC
CASSSLLAGLYEQYF
>TRBJ2-7|NA|TRBV4-1|14|NA
TGCGCCAGCAGCCATGGACAGAGACCATACGAGCAGTACTTC
CASSHGQRPYEQYF
>TRBJ2-7|few|TRBV28|12|NA
TGTGCCAGCAGTGTCCCGCGCTACGAGCAGTACTTC
CASSVPRYEQYF
>TRBJ2-7|NA|TRBV18|15|TRBD2
TGTGCCAGCTCACCCACGGGGGGGAGTACCTACGAGCAGTACTTC
CASSPTGGSTYEQYF
>TRBJ2-3|NA|TRBV10-3|14|TRBD1
TGTGCCATCAGCGCGGGACAGGCCACAGATACGCAGTATTTT
CAISAGQATDTQYF
>TRBJ1-2|few|TRBV7-2|10|NA
TGTGCCATCCAGGGTTATGGCTACACCTTC
CAIQGYGYTF
>TRBJ2-5|NA|TRBV12-5|12|NA
TGTGCTAGTGGCACTATTGGCAATGAGCAGTACTTC
CASGTIGNEQYF
>TRBJ1-4|once|TRBV15|16|NA
TGTCCCACCAGCCAAGGGGCGGGCAGCCGGAATGAAAAACTGTTTTTT
CPTSQGAGSRNEKLFF
>TRBJ2-5|few|TRBV4-1|13|NA
TGCGCCAGCAGCCAGACTATAGGAGAGACCCAGTACTTC
CASSQTIGETQYF
>TRBJ2-5|few|TRBV29-1|12|NA
TGCAGCGGAGGGGAATCAGGCAATGAGCAGTACTTC
CSGGESGNEQYF
>TRBJ2-2|NA|TRBV6-5|17|TRBD2
TGTGCCAGCAGTTACTCATGGACTAGCGGCGCTACCGGGGAGCTGTTTTTT
CASSYSWTSGATGELFF
>TRBJ2-3|NA|TRBV7-2|16|TRBD2
TGTGCCAGCAGCCGGAGATTCAGCGGGAGAACAGATACGCAGTATTTT
CASSRRFSGRTDTQYF
>TRBJ2-7|NA|TRBV6-1|13|NA
TGTGCCAGCGCGGTCGGGACCAACTACGAGCAGTACTTC
CASAVGTNYEQYF
>TRBJ2-7|few|TRBV27|14|NA
TGTGCCAGCAGTTTAGCGGGTATAGCCTACGAGCAGTACTTC
CASSLAGIAYEQYF
>TRBJ2-5|NA|TRBV28|16|NA
TGTGCCAGCAGTTTTCGGGCAGGGACCATGCAAGAGACCCAGTACTTC
CASSFRAGTMQETQYF
>TRBJ2-5|NA|TRBV11-1|14|TRBD2
TGTGCCAGCAGCTTTCCGGGACTAGCGAGGACCCAGTACTTC
CASSFPGLARTQYF
>TRBJ1-2|NA|TRBV3-1|16|TRBD1
TGTGCCAGCAGCCCCGCTGGACAGGGCGATTTCTATGGCTACACCTTC
CASSPAGQGDFYGYTF
>TRBJ2-5|NA|TRBV27|16|TRBD1
TGTGCCAGCAGTTCGCCAGACCCTCCAGGGGGAGAGACCCAGTACTTC
CASSSPDPPGGETQYF
>TRBJ1-1|many|TRBV27|13|NA
TGTGCCAGCAGCTTGGGGGGGGGAACTGAAGCTTTCTTT
CASSLGGGTEAFF
>TRBJ2-5|NA|TRBV3-1|16|TRBD1
TGTGCCAGCAGCCCCATCTCACAGGGGGCAGGGGAGACCCAGTACTTC
CASSPISQGAGETQYF